This TCR beta chain was sequenced during a study of OX40 agonist ivuxolimab in advanced cancers. In terms of the full investigation: Ivuxolimab was an agonistic, fully human IgG2 monoclonal antibody directed against OX40 (CD134), a costimulatory receptor. Intravenous ivuxolimab was administered to patients every 2 weeks at six dose levels: 0.01, 0.1, 0.3, 1.5, 3 and 10 mg/kg. Of the 50 or so patients in dose escalation, around 19 had hepatocellular carcinoma, some 15 had melanoma, 9 had renal cell carcinoma and 9 had head and neck cancer. In the dose-escalation cohort, more than 80% of patients were male, and the mean age was roughly 60 years with a range of roughly 20 to 85. Prior anti-PD-1, anti-PD-L1 or anti-CTLA-4 therapy was permitted, and approximately 41% of dose-escalation patients had received checkpoint inhibitors. Partial responses occurred in three dose-escalation patients: two with cutaneous melanoma and one with hepatocellular carcinoma. The purpose of peripheral TCRbeta sequencing was to test whether ivuxolimab changed TCR sequence diversity and led to clonal T-cell expansion. The paper reports the monotherapy dose-escalation portion (N ≈ 50 patients) of the phase I ivuxolimab trial. Here is what the overall study found, with its caveats: At doses from 0.1 to 3.0 mg/kg, clonal expansion was seen in both CD4+ and CD8+ blood T cells between baseline and week 6. Low levels of normalized T-cell clonal expansion were also seen in some patients who did not respond. After ivuxolimab, expanded clones were on average more numerous among CD8+ T cells than among CD4+ T cells. Partial responders in the 0.1-3.0 mg/kg groups had among the lowest normalized peripheral clonal expansion, especially among CD8+ T cells. The antigen specificity of the clonally expanded peripheral T cells was not determined.

Patients with a history of autoimmune disease or receiving systemic immunosuppression were excluded from the trial. Peripheral blood for TCR sequencing was drawn from every dose cohort at baseline, at cycle 4 day 1 and at cycle 7 day 1. The samples were taken from a phase I, first-in-human, multicenter, open-label dose-escalation trial of ivuxolimab. Adults with locally advanced or metastatic melanoma, renal cell carcinoma, hepatocellular carcinoma or head and neck squamous cell carcinoma were enrolled in the trial. CD4+ and CD8+ T cells were sorted separately from peripheral blood before TCR sequencing. The CDR3, cysteine through phenylalanine, is 18 amino acids long. Left in the record is the CDR3 DNA by itself, 54 bases read in frame from the first base. V is trimmed back by 0 bases and J by 3 bases, and the junction contains 9 bases that no gene match accounts for. The CDR1 and CDR2 encoded by the germline V gene are SGDLS and YYNGEE.

About this clone: The antigen it binds to is not known. No base quality information exists; no much larger clone differs at one position.

Genomic DNA was isolated from the sorted cells so that the TCRbeta CDR3 region could be sequenced. The immunoSEQ Assay was used to sequence the TCRbeta CDR3 regions. What TCRdb holds here is the immuneACCESS table cut down to in-frame rearrangements. Part of the clones is not present; checked against another copy, under half of the missing clones reflect an unresolved V gene, and the others are unexplained. The sample table lists some 58,000 clones, 88% of them with a count of one. The ten largest clones take up 0.76% of the sample. The sequence is built from TRBV9 and TRBJ2-6; TRBD1 agrees with 7 junctional bases. Specimen: CD4+ or CD8+ T cells sorted from blood, collected in a trial of the OX40 agonist ivuxolimab. This TCR derives from an adult with an advanced solid tumor such as melanoma, head and neck, liver or kidney cancer. The CDR3 reads CASSVDEGAERGANVLTF. The DNA sequence is given as TGTGCCAGCAGCGTAGATGAGGGGGCGGAACGTGGGGCCAACGTCCTGACTTTC.